This T cell receptor beta chain emerged from a study of blood T cells in healthy people across ages. Donors were systemically healthy Caucasian individuals from Russia aged about 6 to 90 years. Per-sample yields of isolated PBMCs were at least 6 million. The CDR3 extends over 15 amino acids. Germline CDR1 and CDR2: SEHNR and FQNEAQ (reference sequence). J lost 4 bases, V lost 3 bases, and 4 bases had no gene match. Study-level findings and limits: In older individuals, TCR beta diversity per million T cells was lower, falling roughly linearly with age.

PCR was performed a second time for roughly 7 to 11 cycles using a sample-barcoded 5' primer and a J-beta primer mix. Every single cDNA molecule received a tag from a template-switch adaptor with 12 random nucleotides. TCRdb recomputed calls from the 5' RACE reads with MiXCR, one row per CDR3 protein. The sample has about 1.1 million distinct CDR3 sequences; under 40% are singletons. A remark on this clonotype: The antigen is undetermined.

The material sequenced was blood. This TCR was sampled from a man between 18 and 35 years old in good health. The rearrangement links TRBV7-9 to TRBJ2-5; 11 nucleotides match TRBD1. The CDR3 nucleotides read TGTGCCAGCAGCTTGGGACAGGGGGGAGGAGAGACCCAGTACTTC. Amino acids: CASSLGQGGGETQYF.